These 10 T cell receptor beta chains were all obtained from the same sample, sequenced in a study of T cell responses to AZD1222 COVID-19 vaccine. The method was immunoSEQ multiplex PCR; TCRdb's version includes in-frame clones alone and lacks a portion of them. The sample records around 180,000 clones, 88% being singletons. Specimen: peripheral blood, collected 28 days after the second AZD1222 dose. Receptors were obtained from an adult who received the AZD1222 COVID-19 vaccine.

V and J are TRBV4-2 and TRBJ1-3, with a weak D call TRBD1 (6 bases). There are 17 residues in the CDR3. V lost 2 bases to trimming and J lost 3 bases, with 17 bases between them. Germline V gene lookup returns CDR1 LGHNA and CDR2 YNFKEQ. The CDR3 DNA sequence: TGTGCCAGCAGCCAATCCCCTGGGGGGGCTGATGGAAACACCATATATTTT. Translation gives CASSQSPGGADGNTIYF.

CDR3 region: CASSTLAGGWYEQYF. The CDR3 DNA follows: TGTGCCAGTAGTACCCTAGCGGGAGGGTGGTACGAGCAGTACTTC. V and J are TRBV19 and TRBJ2-7; 12 nucleotides agree with TRBD2. Trimming removed 4 bases from V and 4 bases from J; junction bases left unmatched: 5. In germline, CDR1 is LNHDA, CDR2 SQIVND (reference sequence). The CDR3 is made up of 15 amino acids.

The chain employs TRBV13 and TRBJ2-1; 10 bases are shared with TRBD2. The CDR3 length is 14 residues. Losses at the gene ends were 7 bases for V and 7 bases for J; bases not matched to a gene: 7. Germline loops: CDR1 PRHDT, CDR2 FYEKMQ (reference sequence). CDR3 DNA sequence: TGTGCCAGCACCAAAGCGGGAGGGAATAATGAGCAGTTCTTC. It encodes CASTKAGGNNEQFF.

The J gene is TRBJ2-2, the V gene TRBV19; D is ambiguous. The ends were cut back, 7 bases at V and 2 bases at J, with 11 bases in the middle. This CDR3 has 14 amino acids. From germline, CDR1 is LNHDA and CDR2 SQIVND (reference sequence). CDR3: CASNMGRNTGELFF. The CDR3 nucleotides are TGTGCCAGTAACATGGGTCGAAACACCGGGGAGCTGTTTTTT.

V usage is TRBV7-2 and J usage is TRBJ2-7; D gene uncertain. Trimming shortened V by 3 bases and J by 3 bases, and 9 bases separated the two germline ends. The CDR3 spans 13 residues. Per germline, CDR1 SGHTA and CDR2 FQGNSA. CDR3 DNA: TGTGCCAGCAGCTTTATAAGCAGCTACGAGCAGTACTTC. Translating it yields CASSFISSYEQYF.

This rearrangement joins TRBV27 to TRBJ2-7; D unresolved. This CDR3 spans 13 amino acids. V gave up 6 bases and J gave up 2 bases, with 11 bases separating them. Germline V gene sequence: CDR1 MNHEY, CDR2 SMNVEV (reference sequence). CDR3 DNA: TGTGCCAGCAGCCGTTGGGAAACCTACGAGCAGTACTTC. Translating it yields CASSRWETYEQYF.

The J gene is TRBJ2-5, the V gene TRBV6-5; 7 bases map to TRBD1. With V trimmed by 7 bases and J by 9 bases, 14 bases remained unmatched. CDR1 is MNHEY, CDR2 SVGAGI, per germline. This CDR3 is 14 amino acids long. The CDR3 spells CASIPGQPPGAQYF. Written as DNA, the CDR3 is TGTGCCAGCATTCCGGGACAGCCACCAGGGGCCCAGTACTTC.

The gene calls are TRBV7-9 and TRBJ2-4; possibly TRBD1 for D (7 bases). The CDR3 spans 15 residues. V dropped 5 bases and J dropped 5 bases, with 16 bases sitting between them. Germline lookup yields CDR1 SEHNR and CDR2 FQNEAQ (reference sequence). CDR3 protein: CASSLRQGLENIQYF. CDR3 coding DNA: TGTGCCAGCAGCCTAAGACAGGGACTCGAAAACATTCAGTACTTC.

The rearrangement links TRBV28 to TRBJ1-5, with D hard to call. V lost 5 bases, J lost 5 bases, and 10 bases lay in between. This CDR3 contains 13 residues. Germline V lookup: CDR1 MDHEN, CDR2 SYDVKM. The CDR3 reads CASSGRPYQPQHF. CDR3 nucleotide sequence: TGTGCCAGCAGTGGCCGGCCGTATCAGCCCCAGCATTTT.

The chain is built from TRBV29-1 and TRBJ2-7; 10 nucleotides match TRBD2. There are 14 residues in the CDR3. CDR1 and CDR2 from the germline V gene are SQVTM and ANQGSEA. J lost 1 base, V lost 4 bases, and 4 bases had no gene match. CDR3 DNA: TGCAGCGTTGCAAGCGGGAGGGCATCCTACGAGCAGTACTTC. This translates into CSVASGRASYEQYF.